These 30 T cell receptor beta chains were sequenced from one sample in a study of shared clonotypes between healthy human individuals. TCRdb's table, derived via immunoSEQ multiplex PCR, lists solely in-frame clones and lacks some. Of roughly 1 million clones in the sample, about 84% were seen once. Sequences were obtained from memory CD4+ T cells from PBMCs. Specified subset: CD45RA-negative fraction. Receptors originate from a man aged 18 to 35 in good health. Some clones in this sample may be carry-over from other donors' samples.

The DNA of the CDR3 is TGCAGCACCCCGAAAACGATGGGAGAAGGGGCAACAACTGAAGCTTTCTTT. It translates to CSTPKTMGEGATTEAFF. The chain links TRBV29-1 to TRBJ1-1; possible D gene TRBD1, 5 bases. Deletions cut 8 bases from V and 5 bases from J, with 30 bases between. The germline CDR1 and CDR2 sequences are SQVTM and ANQGSEA. This CDR3 spans 17 amino acids.

This clone was seen a few times. J is TRBJ1-1 and V is TRBV29-1; D gene unclear. The V and J ends lost 5 bases and 4 bases respectively, with 8 bases between them. The V gene's germline CDR1 is SQVTM and CDR2 ANQGSEA. The CDR3 is 11 residues long. CDR3 sequence reads: CSVYRSTEAFF. The CDR3 DNA follows: TGCAGCGTTTACAGATCCACTGAAGCTTTCTTT.

The chain couples TRBV7-8 to TRBJ1-1; D is unclear. V was clipped by 1 base and J by 0 bases, with 6 bases between them. This CDR3 has 14 residues. CDR1 and CDR2 from the germline V gene are SGHVS and FQNEAQ. The CDR3 is CASSLEQLNTEAFF. CDR3 sequence (DNA): TGTGCCAGCAGCTTAGAACAGTTGAACACTGAAGCTTTCTTT.

To note about this clone: In the same sample, other DNA sequences code for this CDR3. This chain connects TRBV15 to TRBJ1-5; no clear D. CDR1 is LNHNV and CDR2 is YYDKDF in the germline V gene (reference sequence). Trimming took 1 base from V and 4 from J, leaving 8 bases between them. The CDR3 runs 14 residues. The CDR3 DNA follows: TGTGCCACCAGCAGAGGGGGTGCAAATCAGCCCCAGCATTTT. Translation gives CATSRGGANQPQHF. The whole variable domain, remainder taken from reference TRBV15 and TRBJ1-5, is DAMVIQNPRYQVTQFGKPVTLSCSQTLNHNVMYWYQQKSSQAPKLLFHYYDKDFNNEADTPDNFQSRRPNTSFCFLDIRSPGLGDTAMYLCATSRGGANQPQHFGDGTRLSIL.

The table lists this clone with a few counts. The chain links TRBV29-1 to TRBJ1-1; D ambiguous. Trimming pared 4 bases from V and 7 bases from J, leaving 13 bases between. Looked up from germline, CDR1 is SQVTM and CDR2 is ANQGSEA. CDR3 length: 12 amino acids. The CDR3 sequence is CSVVTASNEAFF. The CDR3 DNA follows: TGCAGCGTTGTAACAGCCAGTAATGAAGCTTTCTTT.

CDR3 sequence (DNA): TGTGCCCAGGCAGGGGGCTCGGGCGGGAGGGCGGCAGATACGCAGTATTTT. It encodes CAQAGGSGGRAADTQYF. The V and J genes are TRBV2 and TRBJ2-3; a weak D match, TRBD2 (9 bases). Germline V gene sequence: CDR1 SNHLY, CDR2 FYNNEI. This CDR3 contains 17 residues. The germline V and J ends were trimmed by 11 bases and 4 bases, with 28 bases remaining between them.

The rearrangement links TRBV27 to TRBJ1-2; TRBD1 aligns across 8 bases. The CDR3 runs to 16 residues. V shed 4 bases, J shed 2 bases, and the junction held 9 bases outside the gene matches. Germline assignment: CDR1 MNHEY and CDR2 SMNVEV (reference sequence). The CDR3 spells CASSSSGQAVNYGYTF. The CDR3 nucleotides are TGTGCCAGCAGTTCCTCGGGACAGGCGGTGAACTATGGCTACACCTTC.

Concerning this clone itself: Other DNA sequences in this sample translate to the same CDR3. The V gene is TRBV27, the J gene TRBJ1-1, with D tentatively TRBD1 (6 bases). Germline CDR1 reads MNHEY; CDR2 reads SMNVEV (reference sequence). CDR3 length equals 13 residues. Between the trimmed V and J ends, which lost 4 bases and 2 bases, there was a span of 8 bases. For the CDR3, the DNA is TGTGCCAGCAGTTGGGGGCCCAACACTGAAGCTTTCTTT. Protein sequence: CASSWGPNTEAFF.

The chain employs TRBV7-2 and TRBJ2-7; 9 bases are a match to TRBD2. The germline CDR1 and CDR2 sequences are SGHTA and FQGNSA. J was trimmed by 1 base and V by 4 bases; bases with no gene match: 14. The CDR3 runs to 18 residues. The CDR3 nucleotides are TGTGCCAGCAGCTCCCCCCTGCTGCGGGAGGGCCGTTCCTACGAGCAGTACTTC. Amino acid sequence: CASSSPLLREGRSYEQYF.

This CDR3 reads CASSLAGVGPANYGYTF. CDR3 nucleotide sequence: TGTGCCAGCAGTTTGGCAGGGGTTGGGCCAGCTAACTATGGCTACACCTTC. The rearrangement joins TRBV27 to TRBJ1-2, with D perhaps TRBD1 (6 bases). The CDR3 runs 17 residues. In germline, CDR1 is MNHEY, CDR2 SMNVEV (reference sequence). Trimming removed 3 bases at V and 0 bases at J, with 17 bases between.

The chain uses TRBV7-2 and TRBJ1-3; 7 bases fit TRBD1. Germline CDR1 reads SGHTA; CDR2 reads FQGNSA. The CDR3 covers 14 residues. With 6 bases clipped from V and 7 bases from J, the junction kept 9 bases outside the gene matches. The CDR3: CASSRDSKLNTIYF. CDR3 nucleotides: TGTGCCAGCAGTCGGGACAGCAAGCTGAACACCATATATTTT.

This chain uses TRBV19 with TRBJ2-7, with 7 nucleotides matching TRBD1. There are 15 residues in the CDR3. Unmatched junction bases numbered 15, after V lost 9 bases and J lost 4 bases. Germline CDR1 and CDR2: LNHDA and SQIVND (reference sequence). CDR3 DNA: TGTGCCAGCAGCCGACCCTCCGGGACAGAGTACGAGCAGTACTTC. Encoded protein: CASSRPSGTEYEQYF.

About this clone: A much larger clone sits a single nucleotide away, making a read error possible. Different DNA sequences within this sample yield the same CDR3. The CDR3 DNA is TGCAGTGCTATAGAAGAGACCCAGTACTTC. This translates into CSAIEETQYF. The rearrangement links TRBV20-1 to TRBJ2-5; D remains unclear. Trimming stripped 4 bases from V and 3 bases from J, with 3 bases between. Germline loops: CDR1 DFQATT, CDR2 SNEGSKA (reference sequence). The CDR3 spans 10 residues.

V is TRBV25-1 and J is TRBJ2-3; D gene ambiguous. The length of the CDR3 is 16 residues. Germline values: CDR1 MGHDK, CDR2 SYGVNS. Trimming left V 1 base short and J 0 bases short, with 11 bases between. The DNA of the CDR3 is TGTGCCAGCAGTGAATCTTGGCAGAGTAGCACAGATACGCAGTATTTT. It is translated as CASSESWQSSTDTQYF.

The V call is TRBV19, the J call TRBJ1-1, with D possibly matching TRBD1 (5 bases). CDR1 LNHDA and CDR2 SQIVND come from the germline V gene (reference sequence). CDR3 size: 13 residues. V was clipped by 5 bases and J by 1 base, with 8 bases between them. The CDR3 nucleotides read TGTGCCAGTAGTTTGGGGGGGAACACTGAAGCTTTCTTT. Its protein is CASSLGGNTEAFF.

The CDR3 DNA reads as TGTGCCAGCTGGAATAGCGGGAGCTATTTTGGTGAGCAGTTCTTC. Translated: CASWNSGSYFGEQFF. The rearrangement links TRBV28 to TRBJ2-1, with 9 positions matching TRBD2. V lost 8 bases and J lost 9; bases outside the gene matches: 14. The CDR3 is 15 amino acids. Germline V gene sequence: CDR1 MDHEN, CDR2 SYDVKM.

The chain has TRBV7-3 and TRBJ2-2, with 11 bases aligning to TRBD1. The germline V gene encodes CDR1 SGHTA and CDR2 FQGTGA. J gave up 3 bases and V 4 bases, and 4 bases lay outside the gene matches. The CDR3 runs 16 residues. The CDR3 here is CASSSRTGGDTGELFF. Written as DNA, the CDR3 is TGTGCCAGCAGCTCAAGGACAGGGGGCGACACCGGGGAGCTGTTTTTT.

This sequence joins TRBV11-3 and TRBJ2-3; TRBD2 agrees at 9 bases. Per germline, CDR1 SGHNT and CDR2 YENEEA. The CDR3 runs 18 residues. V lost 3 bases, J lost 0 bases, and 10 bases stayed unmatched. CDR3 DNA: TGTGCCAGCAGCTTGGGACTAGCCGTCGGGTCTAGCACAGATACGCAGTATTTT. Its translation: CASSLGLAVGSSTDTQYF.

The chain uses TRBV6-1 and TRBJ1-1; D possibly corresponds to TRBD1 (5 bases). The CDR3 is made up of 13 amino acids. V gave up 6 bases and J gave up 3 bases, with 11 bases separating them. In germline, CDR1 is MNHNS, CDR2 SASEGT. DNA of the CDR3: TGTGCCAGCAGGGGGGACTCGTACACTGAAGCTTTCTTT. This translates into CASRGDSYTEAFF.

V usage is TRBV7-9 and J usage is TRBJ1-5; D not resolved. Trimming removed 5 bases from V and 6 bases from J, with 14 bases in between. Germline V gives CDR1 SEHNR, CDR2 FQNEAQ (reference sequence). This CDR3 is 14 amino acids long. The CDR3 DNA sequence: TGTGCCAGCAGCCCTAACGGAGGCAGTCAGCCCCAGCATTTT. Amino acids: CASSPNGGSQPQHF.

The rearrangement links TRBV7-9 to TRBJ2-3; D possibly corresponds to TRBD2 (5 bases). Germline loops: CDR1 SEHNR, CDR2 FQNEAQ (reference sequence). The ends were cut back, 4 bases at V and 0 bases at J, with 14 bases in the middle. The CDR3 covers 16 residues. The CDR3 is CASSSSSRTSTDTQYF. The CDR3 bases are TGTGCCAGCAGCTCTTCTAGCAGAACTAGCACAGATACGCAGTATTTT.

This clone was counted a few times. Additional DNA sequences in this sample encode the identical CDR3. The chain carries TRBV5-1 and TRBJ2-7; 8 nucleotides line up with TRBD2. This CDR3 has 14 amino acids. Trimming cost V 1 base and J 0 bases; bases outside gene matches: 0. The V gene's germline CDR1 is SGHRS and CDR2 YFSETQ. CDR3 amino acids: CASSLTSGSYEQYF. The CDR3 coding sequence is TGCGCCAGCAGCTTGACTAGCGGCTCCTACGAGCAGTACTTC.

The chain employs TRBV7-9 and TRBJ1-4, with a possible D match to TRBD1 (5 bases). Per germline, CDR1 SEHNR and CDR2 FQNEAQ (reference sequence). The CDR3 has 17 amino acids. V dropped 6 bases and J dropped 4 bases, with 21 bases sitting between them. Written as DNA, the CDR3 is TGTGCCAGCAGTTCATCCCTCGTCCAGGGAGGTAATGAAAAACTGTTTTTT. This gives the protein CASSSSLVQGGNEKLFF.

J is TRBJ2-5 and V is TRBV28; D is tentatively TRBD1 or TRBD2 (5 bases each). This CDR3 region has 12 residues. Trimming removed 11 bases from V and 0 bases from J, with 10 bases in between. Germline-derived CDR1 and CDR2 are MDHEN and SYDVKM. The DNA of the CDR3 is TGTGCCGTCCGAGGGGACCAAGAGACCCAGTACTTC. Its protein is CAVRGDQETQYF.

This clone was detected only a few times. The chain has TRBV18 and TRBJ1-1; D not resolved. Germline CDR1 and CDR2: KGHSH and LQKENI. CDR3 length: 13 residues. V was clipped by 7 bases and J by 0 bases, with 9 bases between them. The CDR3 coding sequence is TGTGCCAGCTACGAGGGCATGAACACTGAAGCTTTCTTT. Its translation is CASYEGMNTEAFF.

This clone was seen a few times. The chain employs TRBV11-2 and TRBJ2-1, with 9 bases aligning to TRBD2. V gave up 7 bases and J gave up 5 bases; unmatched junction bases: 9. The CDR3 sequence is 15 residues long. CDR1 is SGHAT and CDR2 is FQNNGV in the germline V gene. CDR3 in amino acids: CASTLLAGANNEQFF. Here the CDR3 DNA reads TGTGCCAGCACTCTATTAGCGGGAGCTAACAATGAGCAGTTCTTC.

V is TRBV10-3 and J is TRBJ2-7, with 8 bases that match TRBD2. The length of the CDR3 is 13 residues. Germline V gene data show CDR1 as ENHRY and CDR2 as SYGVKD. V gave up 7 bases and J gave up 6 bases; unmatched junction bases: 8. CDR3 sequence (DNA): TGTGCCATCAATTGGCTAGCGGGCCGCGAGCAGTACTTC. It encodes CAINWLAGREQYF.

The chain is built from TRBV14 and TRBJ2-2, with 8 bases fitting TRBD2. Germline assignment: CDR1 SGHDN and CDR2 FVKESK. V shed 0 bases and J 4 bases; nucleotides not matched to a gene: 1. The CDR3 covers 15 residues. The CDR3 here is CASSQEGTSTGELFF. The CDR3 nucleotides read TGTGCCAGCAGCCAAGAGGGGACTAGCACCGGGGAGCTGTTTTTT.

This clone was detected a few times. The chain recombines TRBV29-1 with TRBJ2-5; possibly TRBD2 for D (5 bases). Germline V gene data show CDR1 as SQVTM and CDR2 as ANQGSEA. The CDR3 consists of 13 residues. With 7 bases removed from V and 5 bases from J, the gap between germline ends came to 17 bases. The CDR3, as DNA: TGCAGCGCCCAGTCCCCTCGGAGGGAGACCCAGTACTTC. Translating it yields CSAQSPRRETQYF.

The rearrangement joins TRBV2 to TRBJ1-2; D remains unclear. The germline CDR1 and CDR2 sequences are SNHLY and FYNNEI. The CDR3 sequence is 13 residues long. Deletions cut 2 bases from V and 7 bases from J, with 11 bases between. The CDR3 nucleotides are TGTGCCAGCAGTGAAAGGTTTCGGGGTGGCTACACCTTC. As protein: CASSERFRGGYTF.